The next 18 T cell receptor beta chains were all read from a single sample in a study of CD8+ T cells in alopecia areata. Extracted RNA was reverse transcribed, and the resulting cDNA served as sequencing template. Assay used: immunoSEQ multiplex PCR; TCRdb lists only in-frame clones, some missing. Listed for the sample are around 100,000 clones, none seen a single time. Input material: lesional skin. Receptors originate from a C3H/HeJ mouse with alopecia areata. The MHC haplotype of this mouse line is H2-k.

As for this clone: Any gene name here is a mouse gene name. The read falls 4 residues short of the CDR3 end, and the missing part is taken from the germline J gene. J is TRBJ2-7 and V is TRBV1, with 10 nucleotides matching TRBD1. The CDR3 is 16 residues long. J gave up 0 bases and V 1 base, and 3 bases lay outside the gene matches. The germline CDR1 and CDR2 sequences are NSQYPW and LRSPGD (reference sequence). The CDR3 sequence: CTCSAADRGSSYEQYF. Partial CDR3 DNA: TGCACCTGCAGTGCAGCGGACAGGGGGAGCTCCTAT.

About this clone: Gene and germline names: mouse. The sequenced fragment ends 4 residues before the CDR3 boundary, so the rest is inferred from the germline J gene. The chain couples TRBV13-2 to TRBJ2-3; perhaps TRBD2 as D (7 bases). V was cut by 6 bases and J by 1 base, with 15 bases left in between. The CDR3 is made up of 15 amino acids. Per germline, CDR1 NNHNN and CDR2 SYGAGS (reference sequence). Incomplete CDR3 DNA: TGTGCCAGCGCCCTGGGGGCGGGGGGTGCAGAA. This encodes CASALGAGGAE. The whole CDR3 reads CASALGAGGAETLYF.

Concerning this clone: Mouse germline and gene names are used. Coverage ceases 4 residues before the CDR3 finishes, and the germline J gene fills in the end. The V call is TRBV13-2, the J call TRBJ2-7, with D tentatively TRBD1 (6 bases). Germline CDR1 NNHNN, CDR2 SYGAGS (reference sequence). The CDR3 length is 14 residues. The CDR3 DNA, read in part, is TGTGCCAGCGGTGATGACCCTACAGGGTAT. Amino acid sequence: CASGDDPTGY. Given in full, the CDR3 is CASGDDPTGYEQYF.

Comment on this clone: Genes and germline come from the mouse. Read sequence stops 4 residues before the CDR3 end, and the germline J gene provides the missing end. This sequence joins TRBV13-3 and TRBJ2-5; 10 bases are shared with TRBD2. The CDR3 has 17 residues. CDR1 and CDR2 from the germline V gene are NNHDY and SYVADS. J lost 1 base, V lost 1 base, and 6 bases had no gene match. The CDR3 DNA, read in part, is TGTGCCAGCAGTGATCAGGACTGGGGGAGTTACCAAGAC. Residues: CASSDQDWGSYQD. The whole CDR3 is CASSDQDWGSYQDTQYF.

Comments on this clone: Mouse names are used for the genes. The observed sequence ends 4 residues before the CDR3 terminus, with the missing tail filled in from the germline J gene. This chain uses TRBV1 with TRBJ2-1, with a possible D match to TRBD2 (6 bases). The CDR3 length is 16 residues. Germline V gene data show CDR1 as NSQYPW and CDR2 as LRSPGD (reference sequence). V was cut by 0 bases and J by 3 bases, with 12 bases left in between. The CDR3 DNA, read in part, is TGCACCTGCAGTGCAGATAATCTGGGGTCCTATGCT. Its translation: CTCSADNLGSYA. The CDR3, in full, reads CTCSADNLGSYAEQFF. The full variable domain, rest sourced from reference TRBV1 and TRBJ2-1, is VTLLEQNPRWRLVPRGQAVNLRCILKNSQYPWMSWYQQDLQKQLQWLFTLRSPGDKEVKSLPGADYLATRVTDTELRLQVANMSQGRTLYCTCSADNLGSYAEQFFGPGTRLTVL.

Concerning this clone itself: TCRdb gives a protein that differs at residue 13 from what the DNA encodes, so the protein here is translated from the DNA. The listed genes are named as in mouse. CDR3 DNA (partial): TGCACCTGCAGTGCAGATGGGGACAGGGTCGGAAATACG. As protein: CTCSADGDRVGNT. The CDR3 in its entirety is CTCSADGDRVGNTLYF. This chain uses TRBV1 with TRBJ1-3; 9 bases line up with TRBD1. The sequenced fragment ends 3 residues before the CDR3 boundary, so the rest is inferred from the germline J gene. Trimming at V came to 0 bases and at J to 4 bases, leaving 4 bases not matched to a gene. Germline values: CDR1 NSQYPW, CDR2 LRSPGD (reference sequence). This CDR3 is 16 amino acids long.

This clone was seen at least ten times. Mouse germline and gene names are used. The covered CDR3 bases are TGTGCCAGCAGTTATGATGAGGGGACAAACACCGGG. Translation gives CASSYDEGTNTG. The whole CDR3 sequence is CASSYDEGTNTGQLYF. V usage is TRBV13-3 and J usage is TRBJ2-2, with D possibly being TRBD1 (5 bases). Read sequence stops 4 residues before the CDR3 end, and the germline J gene provides the missing end. This CDR3 contains 16 residues. V lost 4 bases and J lost 0, with 13 bases in between. Germline V gene data show CDR1 as NNHDY and CDR2 as SYVADS. The whole variable domain, filled in from reference TRBV13-3 and TRBJ2-2, reads EAAVTQSPRSKVAVTGGKVTLSCHQTNNHDYMYWYRQDTGHGLRLIHYSYVADSTEKGDIPDGYKASRPSQENFSLILELASLSQTAVYFCASSYDEGTNTGQLYFGEGSKLTVL.

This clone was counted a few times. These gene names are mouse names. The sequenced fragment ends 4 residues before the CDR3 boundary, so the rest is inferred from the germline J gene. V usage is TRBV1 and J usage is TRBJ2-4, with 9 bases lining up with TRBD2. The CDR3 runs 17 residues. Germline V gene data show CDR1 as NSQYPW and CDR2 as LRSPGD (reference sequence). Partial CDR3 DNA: TGCACCTGCAGTGCAGATCATCTGGGGGGGAGGAGGAAC. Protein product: CTCSADHLGGRRN. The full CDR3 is CTCSADHLGGRRNTLYF.

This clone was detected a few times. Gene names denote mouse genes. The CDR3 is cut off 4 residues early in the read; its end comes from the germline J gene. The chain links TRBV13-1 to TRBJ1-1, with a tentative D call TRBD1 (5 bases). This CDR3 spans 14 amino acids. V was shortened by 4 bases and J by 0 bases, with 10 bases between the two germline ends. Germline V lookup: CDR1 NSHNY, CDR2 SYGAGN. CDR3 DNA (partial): TGTGCCAGCAGTAGAAAGGGGTCAAACACA. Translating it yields CASSRKGSNT. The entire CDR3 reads CASSRKGSNTEVFF.

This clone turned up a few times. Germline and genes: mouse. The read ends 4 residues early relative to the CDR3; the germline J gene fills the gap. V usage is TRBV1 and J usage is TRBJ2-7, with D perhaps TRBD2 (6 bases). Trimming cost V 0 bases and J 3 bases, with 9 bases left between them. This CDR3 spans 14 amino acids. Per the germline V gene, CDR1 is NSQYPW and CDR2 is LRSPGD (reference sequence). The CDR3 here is CTCSADLWGYEQYF. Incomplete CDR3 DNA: TGCACCTGCAGTGCAGACCTCTGGGGCTAT.

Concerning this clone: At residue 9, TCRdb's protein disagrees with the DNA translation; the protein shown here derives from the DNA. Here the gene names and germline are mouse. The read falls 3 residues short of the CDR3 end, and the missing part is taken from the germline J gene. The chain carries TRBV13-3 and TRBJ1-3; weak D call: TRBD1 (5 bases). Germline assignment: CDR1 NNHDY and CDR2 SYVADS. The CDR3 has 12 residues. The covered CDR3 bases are TGTGCCAGCACCCAGGGTGGAGATACG. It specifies CASTQGGDT. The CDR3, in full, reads CASTQGGDTLYF.

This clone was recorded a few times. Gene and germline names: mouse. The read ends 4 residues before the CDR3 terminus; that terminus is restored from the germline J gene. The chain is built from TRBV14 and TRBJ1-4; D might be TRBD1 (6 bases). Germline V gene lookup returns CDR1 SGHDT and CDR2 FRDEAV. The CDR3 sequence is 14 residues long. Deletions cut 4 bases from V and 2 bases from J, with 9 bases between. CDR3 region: CASSRGGSNERLFF. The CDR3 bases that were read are TGTGCCAGCAGTCGAGGGGGATCCAACGAA.

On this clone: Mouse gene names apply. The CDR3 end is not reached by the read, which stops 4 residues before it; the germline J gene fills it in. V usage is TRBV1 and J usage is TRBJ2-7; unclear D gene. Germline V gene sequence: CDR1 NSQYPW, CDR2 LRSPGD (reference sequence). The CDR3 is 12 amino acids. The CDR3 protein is CTCSAQIYEQYF. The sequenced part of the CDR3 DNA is TGCACCTGCAGTGCACAGATATAT.

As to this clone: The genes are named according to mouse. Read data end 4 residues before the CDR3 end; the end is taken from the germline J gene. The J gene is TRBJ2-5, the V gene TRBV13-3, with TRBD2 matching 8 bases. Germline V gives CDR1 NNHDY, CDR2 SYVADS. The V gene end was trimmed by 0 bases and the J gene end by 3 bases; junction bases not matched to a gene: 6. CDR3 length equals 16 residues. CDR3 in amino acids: CASSDGWGVGQDTQYF. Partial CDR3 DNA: TGTGCCAGCAGTGATGGCTGGGGGGTTGGGCAAGAC. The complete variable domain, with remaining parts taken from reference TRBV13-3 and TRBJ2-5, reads EAAVTQSPRSKVAVTGGKVTLSCHQTNNHDYMYWYRQDTGHGLRLIHYSYVADSTEKGDIPDGYKASRPSQENFSLILELASLSQTAVYFCASSDGWGVGQDTQYFGPGTRLLVL.

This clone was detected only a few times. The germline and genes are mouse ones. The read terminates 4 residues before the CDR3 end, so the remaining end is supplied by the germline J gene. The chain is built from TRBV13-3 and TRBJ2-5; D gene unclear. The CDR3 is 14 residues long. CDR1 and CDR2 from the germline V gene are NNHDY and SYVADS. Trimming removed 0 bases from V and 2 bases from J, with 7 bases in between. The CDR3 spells CASSDAQSQDTQYF. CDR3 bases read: TGTGCCAGCAGTGATGCACAGTCCCAAGAC.

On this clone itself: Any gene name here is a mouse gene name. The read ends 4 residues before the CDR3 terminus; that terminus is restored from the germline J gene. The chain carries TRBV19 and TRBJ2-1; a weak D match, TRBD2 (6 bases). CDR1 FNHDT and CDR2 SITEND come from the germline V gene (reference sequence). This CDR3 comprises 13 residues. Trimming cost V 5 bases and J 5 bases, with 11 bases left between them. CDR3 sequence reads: CASSSWGDAEQFF. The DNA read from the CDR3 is TGTGCCAGCAGCTCCTGGGGAGATGCT.

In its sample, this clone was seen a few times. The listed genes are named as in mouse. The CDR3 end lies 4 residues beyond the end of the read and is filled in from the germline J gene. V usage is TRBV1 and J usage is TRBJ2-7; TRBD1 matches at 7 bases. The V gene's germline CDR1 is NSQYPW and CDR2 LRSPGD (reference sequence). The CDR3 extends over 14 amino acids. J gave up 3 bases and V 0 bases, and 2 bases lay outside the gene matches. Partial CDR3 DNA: TGCACCTGCAGTGCAGAGACAGGGTACTAT. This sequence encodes CTCSAETGYY. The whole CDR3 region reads CTCSAETGYYEQYF.

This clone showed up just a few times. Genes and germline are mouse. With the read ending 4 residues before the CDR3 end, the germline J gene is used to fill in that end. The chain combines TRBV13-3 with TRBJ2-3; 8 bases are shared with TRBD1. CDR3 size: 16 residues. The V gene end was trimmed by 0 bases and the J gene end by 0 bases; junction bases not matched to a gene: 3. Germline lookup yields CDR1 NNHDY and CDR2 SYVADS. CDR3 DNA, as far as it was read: TGTGCCAGCAGTGATGCTCGGGACAGGAGTGCAGAA. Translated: CASSDARDRSAE. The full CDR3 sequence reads CASSDARDRSAETLYF.